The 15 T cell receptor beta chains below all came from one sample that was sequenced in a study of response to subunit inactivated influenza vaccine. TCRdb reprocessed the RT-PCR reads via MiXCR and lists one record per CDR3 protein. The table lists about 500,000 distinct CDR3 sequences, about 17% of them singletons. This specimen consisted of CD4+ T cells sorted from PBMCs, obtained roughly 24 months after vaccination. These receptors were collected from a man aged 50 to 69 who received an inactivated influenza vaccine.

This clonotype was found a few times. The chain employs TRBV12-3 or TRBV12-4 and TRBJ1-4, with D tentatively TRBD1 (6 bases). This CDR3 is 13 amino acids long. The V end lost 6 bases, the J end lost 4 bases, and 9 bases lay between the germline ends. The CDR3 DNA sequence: TGTGCCAGCAGGGGGGGACATAATGAAAAACTGTTTTTT. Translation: CASRGGHNEKLFF.

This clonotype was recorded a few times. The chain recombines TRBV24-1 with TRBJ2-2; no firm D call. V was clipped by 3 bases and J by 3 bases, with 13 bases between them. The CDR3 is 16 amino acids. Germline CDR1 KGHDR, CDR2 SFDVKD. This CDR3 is CATSDPVSADTGELFF. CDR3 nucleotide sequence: TGTGCCACCAGTGATCCCGTAAGCGCAGACACCGGGGAGCTGTTTTTT.

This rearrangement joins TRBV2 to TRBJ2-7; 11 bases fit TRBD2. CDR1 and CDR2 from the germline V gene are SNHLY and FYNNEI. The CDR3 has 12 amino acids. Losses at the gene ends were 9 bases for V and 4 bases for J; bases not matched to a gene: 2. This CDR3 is CASTSGGYEQYF. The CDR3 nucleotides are TGTGCCAGTACTAGCGGGGGTTACGAGCAGTACTTC. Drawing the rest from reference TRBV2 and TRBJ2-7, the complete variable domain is EPEVTQTPSHQVTQMGQEVILRCVPISNHLYFYWYRQILGQKVEFLVSFYNNEISEKSEIFDDQFSVERPDGSNFTLKIRSTKLEDSAMYFCASTSGGYEQYFGPGTRLTVT.

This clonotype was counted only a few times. CDR3 residues: CASSQDAALGEAFF. The CDR3 region has the DNA TGCGCCAGCAGCCAAGACGCGGCTCTTGGTGAAGCTTTCTTT. The chain employs TRBV4-3 and TRBJ1-1; D unclear. The CDR3 covers 14 residues. The germline gives CDR1 LGHNA, CDR2 YSLEER. V was shortened by 0 bases and J by 7 bases, with 12 bases between the two germline ends.

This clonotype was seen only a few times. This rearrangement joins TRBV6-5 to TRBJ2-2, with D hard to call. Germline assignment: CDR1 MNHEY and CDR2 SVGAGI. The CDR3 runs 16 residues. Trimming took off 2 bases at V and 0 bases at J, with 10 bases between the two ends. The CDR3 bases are TGTGCCAGCAGTTACCCCGGTAGTTCGAACACCGGGGAGCTGTTTTTT. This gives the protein CASSYPGSSNTGELFF.

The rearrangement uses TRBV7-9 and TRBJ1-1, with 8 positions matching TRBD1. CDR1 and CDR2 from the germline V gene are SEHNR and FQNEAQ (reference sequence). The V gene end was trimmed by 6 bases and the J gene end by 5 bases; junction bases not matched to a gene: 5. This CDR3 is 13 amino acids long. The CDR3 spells CASRTGARTEAFF. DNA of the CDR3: TGTGCCAGCAGGACAGGGGCAAGGACTGAAGCTTTCTTT.

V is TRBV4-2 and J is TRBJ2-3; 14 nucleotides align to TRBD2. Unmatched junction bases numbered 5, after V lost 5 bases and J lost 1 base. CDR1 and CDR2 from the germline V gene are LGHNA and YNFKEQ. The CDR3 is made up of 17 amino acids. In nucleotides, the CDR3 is TGTGCCAGCAGCGAGGGACTAGCGGGAGTTGGCACAGATACGCAGTATTTT. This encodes CASSEGLAGVGTDTQYF.

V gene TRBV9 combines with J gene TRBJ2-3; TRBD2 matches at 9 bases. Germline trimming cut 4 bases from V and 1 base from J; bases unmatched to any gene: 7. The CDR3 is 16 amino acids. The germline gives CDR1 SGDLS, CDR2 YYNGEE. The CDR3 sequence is CASSTLAGMGTDTQYF. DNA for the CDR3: TGTGCCAGCAGCACCCTAGCGGGAATGGGCACAGATACGCAGTATTTT.

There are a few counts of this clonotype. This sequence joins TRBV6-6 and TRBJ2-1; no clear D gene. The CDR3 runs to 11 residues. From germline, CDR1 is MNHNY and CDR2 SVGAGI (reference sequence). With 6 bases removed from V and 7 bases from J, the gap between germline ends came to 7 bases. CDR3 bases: TGTGCCAGCAGCACGATGAATGAGCAGTTCTTC. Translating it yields CASSTMNEQFF.

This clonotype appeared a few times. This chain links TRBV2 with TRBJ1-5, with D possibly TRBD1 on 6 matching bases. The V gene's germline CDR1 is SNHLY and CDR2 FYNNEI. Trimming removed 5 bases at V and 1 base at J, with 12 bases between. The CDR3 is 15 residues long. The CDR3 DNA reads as TGTGCCAGCAGTAGGGACACGGGGAGCAATCAGCCCCAGCATTTT. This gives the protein CASSRDTGSNQPQHF.

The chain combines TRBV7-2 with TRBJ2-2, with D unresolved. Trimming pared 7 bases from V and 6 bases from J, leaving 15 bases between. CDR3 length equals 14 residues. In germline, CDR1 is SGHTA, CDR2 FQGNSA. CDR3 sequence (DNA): TGTGCCAGCACCCCCCAAATCCGAGCCGGGGAGCTGTTTTTT. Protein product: CASTPQIRAGELFF.

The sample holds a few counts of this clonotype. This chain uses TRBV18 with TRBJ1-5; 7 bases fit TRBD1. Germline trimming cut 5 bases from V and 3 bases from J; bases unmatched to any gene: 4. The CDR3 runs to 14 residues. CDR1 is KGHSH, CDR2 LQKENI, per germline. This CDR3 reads CASSAGQNNQPQHF. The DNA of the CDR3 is TGTGCCAGCTCAGCGGGACAGAACAATCAGCCCCAGCATTTT. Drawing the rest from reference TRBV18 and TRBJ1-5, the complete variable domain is NAGVMQNPRHLVRRRGQEARLRCSPMKGHSHVYWYRQLPEEGLKFMVYLQKENIIDESGMPKERFSAEFPKEGPSILRIQQVVRGDSAAYFCASSAGQNNQPQHFGDGTRLSIL.

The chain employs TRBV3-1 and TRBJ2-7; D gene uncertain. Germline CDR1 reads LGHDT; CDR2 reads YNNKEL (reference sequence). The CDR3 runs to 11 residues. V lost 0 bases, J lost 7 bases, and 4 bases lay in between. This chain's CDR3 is CASSQEREQYF. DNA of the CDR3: TGTGCCAGCAGCCAAGAGAGGGAGCAGTACTTC.

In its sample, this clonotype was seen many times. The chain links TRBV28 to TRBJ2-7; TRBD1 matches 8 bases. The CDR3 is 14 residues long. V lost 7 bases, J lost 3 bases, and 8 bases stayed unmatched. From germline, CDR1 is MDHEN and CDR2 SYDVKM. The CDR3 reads CASTLRQGIYEQYF. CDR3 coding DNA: TGTGCCAGCACCCTCAGACAGGGGATCTACGAGCAGTACTTC.

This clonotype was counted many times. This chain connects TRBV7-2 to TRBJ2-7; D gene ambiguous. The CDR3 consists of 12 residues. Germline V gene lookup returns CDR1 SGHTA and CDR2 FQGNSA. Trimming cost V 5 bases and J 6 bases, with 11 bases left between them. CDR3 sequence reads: CASSPSFGEQYF. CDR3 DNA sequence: TGTGCCAGCAGCCCCAGTTTTGGCGAGCAGTACTTC.